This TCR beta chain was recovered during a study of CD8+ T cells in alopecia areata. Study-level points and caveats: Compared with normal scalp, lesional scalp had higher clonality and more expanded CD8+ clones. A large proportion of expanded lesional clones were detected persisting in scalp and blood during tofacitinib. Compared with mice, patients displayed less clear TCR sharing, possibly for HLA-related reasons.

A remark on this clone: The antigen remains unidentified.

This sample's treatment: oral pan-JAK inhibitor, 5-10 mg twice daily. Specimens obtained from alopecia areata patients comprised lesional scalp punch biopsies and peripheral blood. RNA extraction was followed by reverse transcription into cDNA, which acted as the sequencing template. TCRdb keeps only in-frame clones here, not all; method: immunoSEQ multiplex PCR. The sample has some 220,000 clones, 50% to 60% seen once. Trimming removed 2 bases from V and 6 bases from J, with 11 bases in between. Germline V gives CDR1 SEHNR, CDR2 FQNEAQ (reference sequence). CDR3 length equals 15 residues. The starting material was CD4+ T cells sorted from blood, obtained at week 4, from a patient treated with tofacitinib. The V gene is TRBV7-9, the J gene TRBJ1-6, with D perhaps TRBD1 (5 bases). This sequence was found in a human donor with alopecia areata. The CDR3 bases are TGTGCCAGCAGCTTATCGGGGCGCGGTAATTCACCCCTCCACTTT. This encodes CASSLSGRGNSPLHF.